This T cell receptor (beta chain) was obtained from a study of blood T cell repertoires in COVID-19. Overall study: There were acute and convalescent COVID-19 samples, and they came from the United States, Italy and Spain. Sample material is recorded as cDNA or gDNA derived from T cells, B-cell-depleted T cells, or PBMCs.

Study processing details: Amplification of reference gene primers was used by the study to estimate nucleated cell counts. Assay used: immunoSEQ multiplex PCR; TCRdb lists only in-frame clones, some missing. V and J calls plus clone size are reproduced from that table; the DNA served to infer D and trimming. The data hold hundreds of thousands of clones, with about 89% observed a single time. V shed 0 bases and J 0 bases; nucleotides not matched to a gene: 5. Germline lookup yields CDR1 SGHRS and CDR2 YFSETQ. The CDR3 consists of 16 residues. The sample was peripheral blood. The receptor was isolated from a middle-aged woman who had recovered from COVID-19. This chain uses TRBV5-1 with TRBJ2-7; 8 bases map to TRBD2. The CDR3 loop is CASSLGLAGYSYEQYF. The CDR3 coding sequence is TGCGCCAGCAGCTTGGGGCTAGCGGGCTACTCCTACGAGCAGTACTTC. Full variable domain (rest looked up from reference TRBV5-1 and TRBJ2-7): KAGVTQTPRYLIKTRGQQVTLSCSPISGHRSVSWYQQTPGQGLQFLFEYFSETQRNKGNFPGRFSGRQFSNSRSEMNVSTLELGDSALYLCASSLGLAGYSYEQYFGPGTRLTVT.